This TCR beta chain is drawn from a study of beta chain features in type 1 diabetes. Sequenced material consisted of expressed TCRB transcripts (all of the isolated RNA was reverse transcribed). The table came from immunoSEQ multiplex PCR; TCRdb's copy has only in-frame clones and leaves some out. The repertoire holds 900,000 or so clones, with roughly 16% as singletons. Sorting produced populations that all topped 95% purity. This CDR3 contains 17 residues. In germline, CDR1 is SNHLY, CDR2 FYNNEI. Trimming took 2 bases from V and 1 from J, leaving 18 bases between them. Sequenced: naive CD4+ T cells from blood. The receptor's source is a woman under 30 in good health. The J gene is TRBJ2-7, the V gene TRBV2; D uncertain. The CDR3 DNA follows: TGTGCCAGCAGTGAAAGTGGTGTCTTGGGCGATTCCTACGAGCAGTACTTC. Translated, it gives CASSESGVLGDSYEQYF.